What follows are 21 T cell receptor beta chains derived from one specimen sequenced in a study of technical replicates of blood from a few donors. Sequenced by immunoSEQ multiplex PCR; TCRdb stores in-frame clones only, minus some. The table lists about 75,000 clones, 95% to 97% of them singletons. The material sequenced was T cells isolated from PBMCs. These receptor sequences come from a human donor in good health.

V usage is TRBV5-1 and J usage is TRBJ2-2; maybe TRBD2 (5 bases). CDR1 and CDR2 (germline): SGHRS, YFSETQ. The ends were cut back, 2 bases at V and 0 bases at J, with 8 bases in the middle. The CDR3 is 15 residues long. Here the CDR3 DNA reads TGCGCCAGCAGCTTTTGGACTTCGAACACCGGGGAGCTGTTTTTT. Protein product: CASSFWTSNTGELFF.

The chain employs TRBV6-1 and TRBJ2-1; no definite D call. In germline, CDR1 is MNHNS, CDR2 SASEGT. The CDR3 is 11 residues long. V gave up 11 bases and J gave up 8 bases, with 13 bases separating them. The CDR3 is CAVPAQDEQFF. In DNA, the CDR3 is TGTGCCGTCCCAGCCCAGGATGAGCAGTTCTTC.

This clone was detected only once. This chain links TRBV6-5 with TRBJ2-1, with D possibly being TRBD2 (5 bases). This CDR3 has 11 amino acids. V lost 5 bases to trimming and J lost 9 bases, with 8 bases between them. Germline V CDR1 and CDR2: MNHEY, SVGAGI. This CDR3 is CASSNGVEQFF. The DNA of the CDR3 is TGTGCCAGCAGTAACGGGGTTGAGCAGTTCTTC.

The J gene is TRBJ2-1, the V gene TRBV30; 8 bases line up with TRBD2. Germline lookup yields CDR1 GTSNPN and CDR2 SVGIG (reference sequence). V was pared by 4 bases and J by 6 bases, with 11 bases of the junction left unmatched. The CDR3 sequence is 15 residues long. CDR3 protein: CAWNIAGSGLNEQFF. In nucleotides, the CDR3 is TGTGCCTGGAATATAGCGGGATCAGGGCTCAATGAGCAGTTCTTC.

This sequence joins TRBV7-9 and TRBJ2-5, with 9 bases identical to TRBD1. CDR3 size: 16 residues. The germline gives CDR1 SEHNR, CDR2 FQNEAQ (reference sequence). The trim removed 4 bases at V and 3 bases at J, leaving 9 bases unmatched. Written as DNA, the CDR3 is TGTGCCAGCAGCTCCAGGACAGGGGAAACAAAAGAGACCCAGTACTTC. Residues: CASSSRTGETKETQYF. Full variable domain (remainder filled in from reference TRBV7-9 and TRBJ2-5): DTGVSQNPRHKITKRGQNVTFRCDPISEHNRLYWYRQTLGQGPEFLTYFQNEAQLEKSRLLSDRFSAERPKGSFSTLEIQRTEQGDSAMYLCASSSRTGETKETQYFGPGTRLLVL.

The rearrangement links TRBV2 to TRBJ1-2, with 8 bases aligning to TRBD1. Germline V gene lookup returns CDR1 SNHLY and CDR2 FYNNEI. This CDR3 has 17 residues. V shed 2 bases, J shed 4 bases, and the junction held 12 bases outside the gene matches. CDR3 in amino acids: CASSERRQGASLYGYTF. Written as DNA, the CDR3 is TGTGCCAGCAGTGAAAGGCGGCAGGGGGCGTCACTCTATGGCTACACCTTC.

V usage is TRBV19 and J usage is TRBJ2-1; a possible D gene is TRBD2 (5 bases). V lost 3 bases to trimming and J lost 8 bases, with 14 bases between them. Germline assignment: CDR1 LNHDA and CDR2 SQIVND (reference sequence). The length of the CDR3 is 14 residues. CDR3 in amino acids: CASSIFVGNDEQFF. For the CDR3, the DNA is TGTGCCAGTAGTATTTTTGTCGGGAACGATGAGCAGTTCTTC.

This rearrangement joins TRBV5-6 to TRBJ2-1; D remains ambiguous. V was clipped by 2 bases and J by 9 bases, with 6 bases between them. The CDR3 loop spans 11 amino acids. Germline CDR1 is SGHDT and CDR2 is YYEEEE. For the CDR3, the DNA is TGTGCCAGCAGCTTTTCGAGTGAGCAGTTCTTC. This sequence encodes CASSFSSEQFF.

This chain connects TRBV18 to TRBJ2-7, with a tentative D call TRBD2 (6 bases). Germline V gene sequence: CDR1 KGHSH, CDR2 LQKENI. There are 14 residues in the CDR3. V shed 3 bases and J shed 2 bases, with 11 bases lying between them. This CDR3 is CASSPLAATYEQYF. The CDR3 DNA reads TGTGCCAGCTCACCCTTAGCGGCCACCTACGAGCAGTACTTC.

The V and J genes are TRBV2 and TRBJ2-1, with D possibly being TRBD2 (5 bases). The CDR3 loop spans 13 amino acids. The germline gives CDR1 SNHLY, CDR2 FYNNEI. Trimming shortened V by 5 bases and J by 8 bases, and 13 bases separated the two germline ends. The CDR3 nucleotides read TGTGCCAGCAGTCACGACATCGGGGATGAGCAGTTCTTC. It codes for CASSHDIGDEQFF.

The chain employs TRBV2 and TRBJ2-7, with D possibly matching TRBD1 (6 bases). Trimming removed 9 bases from V and 0 bases from J, with 9 bases in between. This CDR3 region has 12 residues. CDR1 and CDR2 from the germline V gene are SNHLY and FYNNEI. The CDR3 sequence: CARQGGSYEQYF. The CDR3 region has the DNA TGTGCCAGACAGGGTGGCTCCTACGAGCAGTACTTC. The full variable domain, completed using reference TRBV2 and TRBJ2-7, is EPEVTQTPSHQVTQMGQEVILRCVPISNHLYFYWYRQILGQKVEFLVSFYNNEISEKSEIFDDQFSVERPDGSNFTLKIRSTKLEDSAMYFCARQGGSYEQYFGPGTRLTVT.

The rearrangement joins TRBV30 to TRBJ2-2; D might be TRBD1 (5 bases). Trimming removed 6 bases from V and 3 bases from J, with 8 bases in between. The CDR3 extends over 12 amino acids. Germline loops: CDR1 GTSNPN, CDR2 SVGIG (reference sequence). The DNA for the CDR3 is TGTGCCTGTGGCAGGGACACCGGGGAGCTGTTTTTT. As protein: CACGRDTGELFF.

This chain connects TRBV13 to TRBJ2-1; possible D gene TRBD2, 5 bases. Germline-derived CDR1 and CDR2 are PRHDT and FYEKMQ (reference sequence). V lost 0 bases, J lost 7 bases, and 10 bases lay in between. CDR3 length: 14 amino acids. CDR3 in amino acids: CASSLGRAGNEQFF. The DNA for the CDR3 is TGTGCCAGCAGCTTAGGGAGGGCCGGGAATGAGCAGTTCTTC.

V usage is TRBV11-3 and J usage is TRBJ2-1; D perhaps matches TRBD2 (6 bases). The germline V and J ends were trimmed by 3 bases and 8 bases, with 14 bases remaining between them. The CDR3 loop spans 14 amino acids. Germline V gives CDR1 SGHNT, CDR2 YENEEA. DNA of the CDR3: TGTGCCAGCAGCTTGACTAGTAGTGTCGATGAGCAGTTCTTC. Encoded protein: CASSLTSSVDEQFF.

This clone was seen only once. V usage is TRBV7-9 and J usage is TRBJ2-1; 11 bases fit TRBD2. V shed 5 bases, J shed 6 bases, and the junction held 6 bases outside the gene matches. Germline CDR1 is SEHNR and CDR2 is FQNEAQ (reference sequence). The CDR3 has 15 amino acids. CDR3 nucleotides: TGTGCCAGCAGCCCTACTAGCGGGAGAATCAATGAGCAGTTCTTC. Its translation is CASSPTSGRINEQFF.

The chain carries TRBV28 and TRBJ2-1; 11 nucleotides agree with TRBD2. Trimming took 6 bases from V and 10 from J; bases not matched to a gene: 8. There are 14 residues in the CDR3. Germline V gives CDR1 MDHEN, CDR2 SYDVKM. The CDR3 here is CASSAVAGGVEQFF. CDR3 nucleotides: TGTGCCAGCAGCGCGGTAGCGGGAGGGGTCGAGCAGTTCTTC.

The V and J genes are TRBV7-8 and TRBJ1-2; a weak D match, TRBD1 (5 bases). Germline-derived CDR1 and CDR2 are SGHVS and FQNEAQ. The V gene lost 3 bases and the J gene lost 2 bases, with 13 bases spanning the gap. The CDR3 length is 15 residues. The CDR3 loop reads CASSFGTSVNYGYTF. Here the CDR3 DNA reads TGTGCCAGCAGCTTTGGGACTTCCGTAAACTATGGCTACACCTTC.

V and J are TRBV6-5 and TRBJ2-1; D might be TRBD2 (5 bases). The CDR3 spans 13 residues. Trimming left V 6 bases short and J 7 bases short, with 13 bases between. Germline CDR1 and CDR2: MNHEY and SVGAGI. This CDR3 is CASSPHTRNEQFF. CDR3 in DNA: TGTGCCAGCAGCCCTCATACTAGAAATGAGCAGTTCTTC.

The rearrangement joins TRBV30 to TRBJ2-7, with 9 bases aligning to TRBD1. The J segment lost 3 bases and the V segment lost 3 bases, leaving 9 bases of the junction unmatched. Germline V gene sequence: CDR1 GTSNPN, CDR2 SVGIG (reference sequence). This CDR3 region has 15 residues. CDR3 nucleotides: TGTGCCTGGAGAGTTCCCGGGACAGGGCGCTACGAGCAGTACTTC. Translation gives CAWRVPGTGRYEQYF.

The chain combines TRBV12-5 with TRBJ2-1; D is perhaps TRBD1 (5 bases). V lost 1 base, J lost 6 bases, and 10 bases lay in between. In germline, CDR1 is LGHNT, CDR2 FRNRAP. CDR3 length equals 14 residues. The CDR3 DNA reads TGTGCTAGTGGTTTGGATACAGGTCCCAATGAGCAGTTCTTC. Translating it yields CASGLDTGPNEQFF. The whole variable domain, remainder taken from reference TRBV12-5 and TRBJ2-1, is DARVTQTPRHKVTEMGQEVTMRCQPILGHNTVFWYRQTMMQGLELLAYFRNRAPLDDSGMPKDRFSAEMPDATLATLKIQPSEPRDSAVYFCASGLDTGPNEQFFGPGTRLTVL.

The chain joins TRBV7-8 to TRBJ2-1; 7 nucleotides align to TRBD2. V was clipped by 2 bases and J by 3 bases; unmatched bases: 7. The CDR3 is 16 amino acids. Germline assignment: CDR1 SGHVS and CDR2 FQNEAQ. The CDR3 loop reads CASSLWRETNYNEQFF. The CDR3 DNA reads TGTGCCAGCAGCTTATGGCGGGAGACGAACTACAATGAGCAGTTCTTC. The entire variable domain, with the rest obtained from reference TRBV7-8 and TRBJ2-1, is as follows: GAGVSQSPRYKVAKRGQDVALRCDPISGHVSLFWYQQALGQGPEFLTYFQNEAQLDKSGLPSDRFFAERPEGSVSTLKIQRTQQEDSAVYLCASSLWRETNYNEQFFGPGTRLTVL.